This T cell receptor beta chain was sequenced in a study of blood T cells in healthy people across ages. Study outcomes and limitations: Naive and antigen-experienced cells could not be conclusively compared, given unsorted PBMCs.

Per-sample PBMC isolation yielded at least 6.5 million cells. V shed 0 bases and J shed 8 bases, with 17 bases lying between them. The CDR3 is 15 amino acids. Germline assignment: CDR1 SGDLS and CDR2 YYNGEE. Concerning this clonotype itself: Its antigen remains unknown.

It was with a sample-barcoded 5' primer and a J-beta primer mix that a second PCR of roughly 6 to 11 cycles was run. TCRdb re-called the 5' RACE reads with MiXCR, one entry per CDR3 protein. The sample yields about 1,400,000 distinct CDR3 sequences, approximately 63% seen once. V and J are TRBV9 and TRBJ1-2; D possibly corresponds to TRBD1 (5 bases). Sequencing input: blood. This receptor was taken from a man younger than 30 in good health. The chain's CDR3 is CASSVAGHSGYGYTF. The CDR3 nucleotides read TGTGCCAGCAGCGTAGCTGGACACTCCGGGTACGGCTACACCTTC.